This entry lists 19 T cell receptor beta chains sequenced from one sample in a study of T cells expressing NK-cell markers. After re-calling the 5' RACE reads, TCRdb lists one entry per CDR3 protein, DNA absent. This repertoire includes 200,000 to 300,000 distinct CDR3 sequences. The sequenced sample was blood T cells: a sorted CD56 or NKG2C T cell subset, CD4+ or CD8+ T cells, or bulk PBMC T cells (not recorded which). The receptors originated from a man between 18 and 29 years old in good health.

V usage is TRBV19 and J usage is TRBJ2-1; TCRdb reports TRBD2, a call that lacks DNA to check it against. Per germline, CDR1 LNHDA and CDR2 SQIVND (reference sequence). The CDR3 runs 11 residues. CDR3 residues: CASNSGGMQFF.

This rearrangement joins TRBV23-1 to TRBJ2-2; as DNA is missing, the TRBD1 call by TCRdb cannot be tested. TRBV23-1 is an open reading frame whose function is uncertain. This CDR3 has 16 amino acids. CDR3 residues: CASSQAVSRAAGELFF.

V usage is TRBV23-1 and J usage is TRBJ1-4; TCRdb reports TRBD1, a call that lacks DNA to check it against. TRBV23-1 is labeled an ORF, and its function is uncertain. The CDR3 is 18 amino acids. CDR3 sequence: CANTKSQLAEQDNEKLFF.

The chain carries TRBV4-3 and TRBJ2-7; TCRdb indicates TRBD2, and absent DNA this call remains unverified. CDR3 length: 17 amino acids. The V gene's germline CDR1 is LGHNA and CDR2 YSLEER. CDR3 sequence reads: CASSQTFTSGSSYEQYF.

CDR3 residues: CASSQHGLAGPQFF. This rearrangement joins TRBV7-2 to TRBJ2-1; TCRdb designates TRBD2, a call that cannot be tested without DNA. Germline V CDR1 and CDR2: SGHTA, FQGNSA. The CDR3 spans 14 residues.

The chain employs TRBV29-1 and TRBJ1-1. There are 15 residues in the CDR3. Germline V lookup: CDR1 SQVTM, CDR2 ANQGSEA. The CDR3 region is CSVFGTLMRDTEAFF.

The chain has TRBV6-1 and TRBJ2-5; TCRdb's D call of TRBD1 is untestable without DNA. CDR1 and CDR2 from the germline V gene are MNHNS and SASEGT. There are 15 residues in the CDR3. The CDR3 region is CASSPGQFVQETQYF.

The chain uses TRBV12-3 or TRBV12-4 and TRBJ2-5; absent DNA, TCRdb's TRBD2 call cannot be checked. The CDR3 is 14 residues long. This CDR3 reads CASSLAGGPKTQYF.

The chain uses TRBV20-1 and TRBJ1-1; TCRdb indicates TRBD1, and absent DNA this call remains unverified. The CDR3 spans 14 residues. Germline CDR1 and CDR2: DFQATT and SNEGSKA (reference sequence). The CDR3 loop reads CSARDLGQGVEAFF.

The chain couples TRBV6-1 to TRBJ2-5; TCRdb calls TRBD2, which cannot be checked without DNA. The germline V gene encodes CDR1 MNHNS and CDR2 SASEGT. The CDR3 runs to 15 residues. CDR3 loop: CASSESSRVGETQYF.

V usage is TRBV12-3 or TRBV12-4 and J usage is TRBJ1-3. The CDR3 is made up of 13 amino acids. CDR3 loop: CASSPSPGNTIYF.

The chain has TRBV20-1 and TRBJ1-4; TCRdb designates TRBD1, a call that cannot be tested without DNA. This CDR3 contains 17 residues. Looked up from germline, CDR1 is DFQATT and CDR2 is SNEGSKA (reference sequence). The CDR3 is CSARDSLGTAQSEKLFF.

This chain links TRBV25-1 with TRBJ2-1; TCRdb indicates TRBD1, and absent DNA this call remains unverified. There are 14 residues in the CDR3. Germline loops: CDR1 MGHDK, CDR2 SYGVNS. The CDR3 sequence is CASRGQGRIGEQFF.

The chain uses TRBV5-1 and TRBJ2-2. CDR3 length equals 17 residues. From germline, CDR1 is SGHRS and CDR2 YFSETQ. The CDR3 sequence: CASSLPPPIYPTGELFF.

This chain uses TRBV25-1 with TRBJ1-5; the D call from TCRdb, TRBD1, cannot be confirmed without DNA. This CDR3 spans 13 amino acids. Germline assignment: CDR1 MGHDK and CDR2 SYGVNS. The CDR3 sequence: CASSPTGYQPQHF.

This rearrangement joins TRBV25-1 to TRBJ2-1; checking the TCRdb D call of TRBD2 is not possible without DNA. Germline-derived CDR1 and CDR2 are MGHDK and SYGVNS. The CDR3 covers 13 residues. CDR3 residues: CANTKRSTNEQFF.

The rearrangement uses TRBV7-8 and TRBJ2-1. The CDR3 is 13 residues long. From germline, CDR1 is SGHVS and CDR2 FQNEAQ. CDR3 region: CASSSDRGNEQFF.

The rearrangement links TRBV6-1 to TRBJ2-1; TCRdb's D gene call, TRBD2, goes unchecked for lack of DNA. Germline V gene data show CDR1 as MNHNS and CDR2 as SASEGT. This CDR3 region has 17 residues. This CDR3 is CASKLGLAGGKDNEQFF.

This sequence joins TRBV12-3 or TRBV12-4 and TRBJ2-2; TCRdb's D call of TRBD2 is untestable without DNA. The CDR3 loop spans 15 amino acids. Here the CDR3 reads CASRKLAGAAGELFF.